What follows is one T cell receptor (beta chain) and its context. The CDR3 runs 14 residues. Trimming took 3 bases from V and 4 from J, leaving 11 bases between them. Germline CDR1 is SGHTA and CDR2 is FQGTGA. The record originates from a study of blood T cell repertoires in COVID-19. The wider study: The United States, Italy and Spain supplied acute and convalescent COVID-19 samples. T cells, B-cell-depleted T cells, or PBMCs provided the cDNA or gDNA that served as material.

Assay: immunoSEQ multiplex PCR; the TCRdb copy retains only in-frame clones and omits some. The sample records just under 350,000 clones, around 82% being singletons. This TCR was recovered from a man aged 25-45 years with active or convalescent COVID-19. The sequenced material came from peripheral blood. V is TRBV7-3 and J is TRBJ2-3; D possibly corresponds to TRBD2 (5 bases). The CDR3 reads CASSFSWTSDTQYF. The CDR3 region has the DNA TGTGCCAGCAGCTTTTCGTGGACTTCAGATACGCAGTATTTT.